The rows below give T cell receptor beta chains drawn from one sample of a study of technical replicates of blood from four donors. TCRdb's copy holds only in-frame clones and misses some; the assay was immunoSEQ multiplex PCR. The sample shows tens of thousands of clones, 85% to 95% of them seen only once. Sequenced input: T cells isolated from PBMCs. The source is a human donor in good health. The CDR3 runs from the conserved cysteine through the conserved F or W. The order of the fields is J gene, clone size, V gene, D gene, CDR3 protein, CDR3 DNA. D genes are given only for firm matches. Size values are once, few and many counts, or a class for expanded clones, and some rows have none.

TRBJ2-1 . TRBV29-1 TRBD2 CSATIAGVPEQFF TGCAGCGCTACGATAGCGGGAGTTCCTGAGCAGTTCTTC
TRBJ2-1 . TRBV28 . CASSPPDPRDTEYNEQFF TGTGCCAGCAGTCCCCCTGATCCCCGGGACACGGAATACAATGAGCAGTTCTTC
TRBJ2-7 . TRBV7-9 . CASSLGGAGGFHEQYF TGTGCCAGCAGCTTAGGGGGAGCAGGGGGGTTCCACGAGCAGTACTTC
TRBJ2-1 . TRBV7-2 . CASSLLAGLAYNEQFF TGTGCCAGCAGCTTATTGGCGGGTCTCGCCTACAATGAGCAGTTCTTC
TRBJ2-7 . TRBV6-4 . CASSTDTAYEQYF TGTGCCAGCAGTACTGACACAGCCTACGAGCAGTACTTC
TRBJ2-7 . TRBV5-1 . CASSLAPSYEQYF TGCGCCAGCAGCTTGGCCCCGTCGTACGAGCAGTACTTC
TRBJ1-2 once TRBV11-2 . CASRKIQGDEYGYTF TGTGCCAGCCGAAAGATACAGGGTGATGAGTATGGCTACACCTTC
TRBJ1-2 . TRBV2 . CASSVSDLYGYTF TGTGCCAGCAGTGTATCGGACTTATATGGCTACACCTTC
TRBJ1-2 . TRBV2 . CASTRLVYGYTF TGTGCCAGCACCCGGCTAGTCTATGGCTACACCTTC
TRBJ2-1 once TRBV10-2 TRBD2 CASSGVAGLNYNEQFF TGCGCCAGCAGTGGAGTAGCGGGTCTAAATTACAATGAGCAGTTCTTC
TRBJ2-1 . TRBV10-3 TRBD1 CAISAPGTGGSGNEQFF TGTGCCATCAGCGCCCCGGGGACAGGGGGGAGTGGCAATGAGCAGTTCTTC
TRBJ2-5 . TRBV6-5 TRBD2 CASSLGLAEETQYF TGTGCCAGCAGTCTAGGACTAGCGGAAGAGACCCAGTACTTC
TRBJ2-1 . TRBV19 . CASSTLRIRDSSSYNEQFF TGTGCCAGTAGTACGCTCAGAATCCGGGACTCAAGCTCCTACAATGAGCAGTTCTTC
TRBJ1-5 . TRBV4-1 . CASSQGAGNNQPQHF TGCGCCAGCAGCCAAGGAGCGGGAAACAATCAGCCCCAGCATTTT
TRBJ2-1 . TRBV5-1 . CASSLRREIRSYNEQFF TGCGCCAGCAGCTTGCGACGGGAGATTAGGTCCTACAATGAGCAGTTCTTC
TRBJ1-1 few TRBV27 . CASSLSPQMGTEAFF TGTGCCAGCAGTTTATCGCCACAGATGGGCACTGAAGCTTTCTTT
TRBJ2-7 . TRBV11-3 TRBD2 CASSEVAGSGEQYF TGTGCCAGCAGCGAAGTAGCGGGGTCCGGCGAGCAGTACTTC
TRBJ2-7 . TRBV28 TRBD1 CATVARDRISEQYF TGTGCCACCGTCGCCCGGGACAGGATTTCCGAGCAGTACTTC
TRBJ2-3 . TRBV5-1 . CASTSGGPADTQYF TGCGCCAGCACCTCCGGGGGACCGGCAGATACGCAGTATTTT
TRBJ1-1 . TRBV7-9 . CASRSGITGAFF TGTGCCAGCAGGTCCGGGATCACGGGAGCTTTCTTT
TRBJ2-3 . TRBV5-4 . CASSFGSNTDTQYF TGTGCCAGCAGCTTCGGGTCAAACACAGATACGCAGTATTTT
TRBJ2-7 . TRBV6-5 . CASGNREGSSYEQYF TGTGCCAGCGGCAACAGGGAAGGGTCGTCCTACGAGCAGTACTTC
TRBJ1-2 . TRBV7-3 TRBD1 CASSGNRGGYTF TGTGCCAGCAGCGGTAACAGGGGAGGCTACACCTTC
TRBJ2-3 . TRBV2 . CASSDGRTATDTQYF TGTGCCAGCAGTGACGGGCGGACTGCCACAGATACGCAGTATTTT
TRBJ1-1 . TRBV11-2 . CASSPAGWGGPMNTEAFF TGTGCCAGCAGCCCGGCGGGGTGGGGGGGACCGATGAACACTGAAGCTTTCTTT
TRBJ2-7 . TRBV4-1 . CASSQESAANYEQYF TGCGCCAGCAGCCAAGAATCGGCGGCCAACTACGAGCAGTACTTC
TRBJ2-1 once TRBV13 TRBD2 CASSPLAGKGNNEQFF TGTGCCAGCAGCCCTCTAGCGGGAAAGGGGAACAATGAGCAGTTCTTC